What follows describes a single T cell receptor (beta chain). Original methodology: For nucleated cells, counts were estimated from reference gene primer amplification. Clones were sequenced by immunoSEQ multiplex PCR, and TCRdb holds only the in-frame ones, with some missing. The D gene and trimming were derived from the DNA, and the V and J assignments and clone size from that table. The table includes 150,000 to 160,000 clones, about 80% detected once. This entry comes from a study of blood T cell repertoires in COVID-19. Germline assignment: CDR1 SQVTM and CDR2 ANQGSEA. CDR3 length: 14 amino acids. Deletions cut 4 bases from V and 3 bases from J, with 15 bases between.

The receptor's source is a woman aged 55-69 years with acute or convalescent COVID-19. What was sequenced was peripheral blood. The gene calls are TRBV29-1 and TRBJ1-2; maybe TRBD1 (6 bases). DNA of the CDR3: TGCAGCGTTGTAGGGGGGGCCTTCGACTATGGCTACACCTTC. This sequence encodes CSVVGGAFDYGYTF.